This T cell receptor (beta chain) was observed in a study of T-cell reconstitution after alpha-beta-depleted transplantation in children. Study observations and caveats: The study reportedly traced alpha-beta T cells about two months after transplant to several hundred expanded graft clones. Recipient T cells and thymic progenitors that survived gave rise to the high TCRbeta diversity observed at day 60 in some patients.

V trimming: 4 bases; J trimming: 4 bases; junction bases outside the gene matches: 7. The CDR3 extends over 16 amino acids. Looked up from germline, CDR1 is SGHDT and CDR2 is YYEEEE. This clonotype showed up many times. Its specificity is unknown. Molecular barcoding with unique molecular identifiers was used for the TCRbeta library. TCRdb redid the calling of the PCR reads with MiXCR, one entry per CDR3 protein. This sample has almost 500,000 distinct CDR3 sequences, with under 12% found just once. Material: PBMCs, obtained before TCRalphabeta/CD19-depleted stem cell transplant. The TCR sequence derives from a child aged 2 to 10 with inherited bone marrow failure, due to receive a stem cell transplant. This chain connects TRBV5-6 to TRBJ2-3; 12 nucleotides line up with TRBD2. CDR3 in amino acids: CASSTSLAGGADTQYF. DNA for the CDR3: TGTGCCAGCAGCACCTCTCTAGCGGGAGGGGCAGATACGCAGTATTTT.